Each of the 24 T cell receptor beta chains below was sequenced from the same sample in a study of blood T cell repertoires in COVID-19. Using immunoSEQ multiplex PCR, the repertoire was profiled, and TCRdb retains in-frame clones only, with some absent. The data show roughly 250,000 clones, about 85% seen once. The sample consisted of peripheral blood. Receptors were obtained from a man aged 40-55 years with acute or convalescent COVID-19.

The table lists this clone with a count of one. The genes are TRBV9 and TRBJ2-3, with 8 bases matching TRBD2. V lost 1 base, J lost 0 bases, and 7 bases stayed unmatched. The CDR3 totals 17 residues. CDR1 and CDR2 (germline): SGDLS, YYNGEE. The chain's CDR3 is CASSVQAGGVSTDTQYF. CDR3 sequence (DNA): TGTGCCAGCAGCGTACAGGCGGGGGGCGTTAGCACAGATACGCAGTATTTT.

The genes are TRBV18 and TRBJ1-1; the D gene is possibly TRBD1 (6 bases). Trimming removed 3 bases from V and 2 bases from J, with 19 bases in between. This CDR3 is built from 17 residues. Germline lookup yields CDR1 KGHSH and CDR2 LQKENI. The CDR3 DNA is TGTGCCAGCTCACCTTACCTCAACCAGGGGTCTAACACTGAAGCTTTCTTT. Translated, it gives CASSPYLNQGSNTEAFF.

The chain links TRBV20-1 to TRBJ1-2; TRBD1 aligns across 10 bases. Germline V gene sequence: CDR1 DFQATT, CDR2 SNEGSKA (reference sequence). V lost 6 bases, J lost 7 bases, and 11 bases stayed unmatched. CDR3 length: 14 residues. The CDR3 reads CSASSGTGVTGYTF. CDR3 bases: TGCAGTGCAAGTTCCGGGACAGGGGTCACTGGCTACACCTTC.

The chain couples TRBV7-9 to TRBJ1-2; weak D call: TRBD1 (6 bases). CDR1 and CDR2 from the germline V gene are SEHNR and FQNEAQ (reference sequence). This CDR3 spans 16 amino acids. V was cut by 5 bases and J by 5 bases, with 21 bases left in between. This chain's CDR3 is CASSPPGGQWVYGYTF. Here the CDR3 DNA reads TGTGCCAGCAGCCCACCGGGGGGGCAGTGGGTTTATGGCTACACCTTC.

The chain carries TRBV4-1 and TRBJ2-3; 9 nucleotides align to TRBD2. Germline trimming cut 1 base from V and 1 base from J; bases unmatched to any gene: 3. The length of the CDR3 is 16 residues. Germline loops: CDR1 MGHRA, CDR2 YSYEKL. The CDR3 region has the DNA TGCGCCAGCAGCCAAGCCCTAGCGGGGCGCACAGATACGCAGTATTTT. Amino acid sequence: CASSQALAGRTDTQYF.

The CDR3 protein is CSVVRQASYEQYF. The CDR3 DNA follows: TGCAGCGTTGTACGGCAGGCCTCCTACGAGCAGTACTTC. The genes are TRBV29-1 and TRBJ2-7; D is unresolved. This CDR3 has 13 residues. CDR1 and CDR2 from the germline V gene are SQVTM and ANQGSEA. Trimming pared 4 bases from V and 0 bases from J, leaving 10 bases between.

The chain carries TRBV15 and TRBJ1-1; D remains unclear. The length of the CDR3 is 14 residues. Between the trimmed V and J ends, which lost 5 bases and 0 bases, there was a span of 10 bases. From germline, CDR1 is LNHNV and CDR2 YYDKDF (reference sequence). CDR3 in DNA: TGTGCCACCAGCGACCCCGGGATGAACACTGAAGCTTTCTTT. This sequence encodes CATSDPGMNTEAFF.

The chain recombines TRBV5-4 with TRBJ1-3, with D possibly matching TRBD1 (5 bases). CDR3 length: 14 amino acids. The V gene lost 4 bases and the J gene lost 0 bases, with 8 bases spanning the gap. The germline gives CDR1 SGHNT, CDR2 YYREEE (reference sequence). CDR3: CASSADISGNTIYF. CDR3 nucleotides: TGTGCCAGCAGCGCGGACATCTCTGGAAACACCATATATTTT.

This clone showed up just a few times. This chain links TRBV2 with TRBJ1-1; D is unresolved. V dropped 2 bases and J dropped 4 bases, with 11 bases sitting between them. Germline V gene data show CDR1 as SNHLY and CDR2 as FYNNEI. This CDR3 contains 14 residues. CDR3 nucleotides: TGTGCCAGCAGTGAACGAGGGTTTGGCACTGAAGCTTTCTTT. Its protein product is CASSERGFGTEAFF.

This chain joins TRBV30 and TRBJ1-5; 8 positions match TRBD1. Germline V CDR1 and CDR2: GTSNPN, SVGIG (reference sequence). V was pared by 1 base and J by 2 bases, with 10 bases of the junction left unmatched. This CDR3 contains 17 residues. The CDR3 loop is CAWSARNPTGGNQPQHF. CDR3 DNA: TGTGCCTGGAGTGCCCGGAATCCGACAGGGGGCAATCAGCCCCAGCATTTT.

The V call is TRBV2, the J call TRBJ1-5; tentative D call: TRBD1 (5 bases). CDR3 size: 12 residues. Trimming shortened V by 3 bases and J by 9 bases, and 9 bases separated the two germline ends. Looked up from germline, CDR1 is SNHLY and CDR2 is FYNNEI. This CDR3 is CASSEEGMPQHF. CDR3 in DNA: TGTGCCAGCAGTGAGGAGGGGATGCCCCAGCATTTT. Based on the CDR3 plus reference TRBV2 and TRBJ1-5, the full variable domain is EPEVTQTPSHQVTQMGQEVILRCVPISNHLYFYWYRQILGQKVEFLVSFYNNEISEKSEIFDDQFSVERPDGSNFTLKIRSTKLEDSAMYFCASSEEGMPQHFGDGTRLSIL.

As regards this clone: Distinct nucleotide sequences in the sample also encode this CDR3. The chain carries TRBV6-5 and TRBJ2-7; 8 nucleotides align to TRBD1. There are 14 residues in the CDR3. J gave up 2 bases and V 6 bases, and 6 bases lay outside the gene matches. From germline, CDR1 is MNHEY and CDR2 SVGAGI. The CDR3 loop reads CASSPGQDAYEQYF. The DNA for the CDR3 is TGTGCCAGCAGCCCGGGACAGGATGCCTACGAGCAGTACTTC.

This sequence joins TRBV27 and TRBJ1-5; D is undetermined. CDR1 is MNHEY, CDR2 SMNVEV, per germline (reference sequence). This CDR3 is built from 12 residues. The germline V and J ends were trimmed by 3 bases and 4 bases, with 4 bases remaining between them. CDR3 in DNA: TGTGCCAGCAGTTTTTATAATCAGCCCCAGCATTTT. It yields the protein CASSFYNQPQHF.

The CDR3: CASSLLGEGGYTF. CDR3 DNA: TGCGCCAGCAGCCTCCTCGGGGAAGGGGGCTACACCTTC. The chain uses TRBV4-3 and TRBJ1-2, with no clear D. CDR1 and CDR2 (germline): LGHNA, YSLEER. V lost 4 bases and J 8 bases, leaving 14 bases between the germline ends. This CDR3 is built from 13 residues.

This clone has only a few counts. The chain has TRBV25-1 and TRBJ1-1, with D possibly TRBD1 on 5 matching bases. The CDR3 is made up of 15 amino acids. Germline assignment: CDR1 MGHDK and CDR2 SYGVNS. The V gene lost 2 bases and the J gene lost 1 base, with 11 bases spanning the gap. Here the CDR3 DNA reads TGTGCCAGCAGTGAACCTGACCAGGGGAACACTGAAGCTTTCTTT. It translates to CASSEPDQGNTEAFF.

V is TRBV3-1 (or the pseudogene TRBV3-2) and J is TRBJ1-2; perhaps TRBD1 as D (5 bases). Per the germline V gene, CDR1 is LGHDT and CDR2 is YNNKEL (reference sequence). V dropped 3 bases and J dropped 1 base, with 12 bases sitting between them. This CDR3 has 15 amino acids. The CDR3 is CASSQTSGGNYGYTF. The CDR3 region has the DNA TGTGCCAGCAGCCAGACCTCCGGGGGTAACTATGGCTACACCTTC.

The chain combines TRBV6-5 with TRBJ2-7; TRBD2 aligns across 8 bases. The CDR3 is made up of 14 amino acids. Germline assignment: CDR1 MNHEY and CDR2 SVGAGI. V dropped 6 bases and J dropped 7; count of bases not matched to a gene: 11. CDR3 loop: CASRTSGGLGEQYF. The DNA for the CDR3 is TGTGCCAGCAGAACCTCGGGGGGGCTAGGGGAGCAGTACTTC.

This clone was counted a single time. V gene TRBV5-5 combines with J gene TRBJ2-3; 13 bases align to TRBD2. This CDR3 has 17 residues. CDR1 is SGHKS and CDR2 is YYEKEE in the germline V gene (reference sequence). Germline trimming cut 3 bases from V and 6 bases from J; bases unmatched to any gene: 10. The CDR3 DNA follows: TGTGCCAGCAGCTGGGGAGGGACTAGCGGGGCATTGGATACGCAGTATTTT. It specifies CASSWGGTSGALDTQYF.

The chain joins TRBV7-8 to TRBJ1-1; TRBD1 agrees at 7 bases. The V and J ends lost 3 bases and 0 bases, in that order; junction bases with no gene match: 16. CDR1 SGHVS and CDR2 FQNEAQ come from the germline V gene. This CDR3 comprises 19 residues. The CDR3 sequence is CASSFPVGQNNIMNTEAFF. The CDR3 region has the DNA TGTGCCAGCAGCTTTCCCGTGGGACAGAATAACATCATGAACACTGAAGCTTTCTTT.

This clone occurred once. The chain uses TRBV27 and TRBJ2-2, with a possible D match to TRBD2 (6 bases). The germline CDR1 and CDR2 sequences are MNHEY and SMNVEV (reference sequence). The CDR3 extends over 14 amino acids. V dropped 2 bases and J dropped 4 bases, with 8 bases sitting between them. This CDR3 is CASSLGGSTGELFF. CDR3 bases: TGTGCCAGCAGTTTAGGAGGGAGCACCGGGGAGCTGTTTTTT.

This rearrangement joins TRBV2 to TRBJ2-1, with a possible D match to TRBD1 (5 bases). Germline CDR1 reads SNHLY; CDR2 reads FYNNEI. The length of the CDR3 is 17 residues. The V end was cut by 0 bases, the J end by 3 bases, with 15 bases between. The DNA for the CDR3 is TGTGCCAGCAGTGAAGCGCTTGGAACAGGATACTACAATGAGCAGTTCTTC. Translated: CASSEALGTGYYNEQFF.

The DNA for the CDR3 is TGTGCCAGCAGCCCAGGACTAGCGGGGGGTCTCACAGATACGCAGTATTTT. It translates to CASSPGLAGGLTDTQYF. The V call is TRBV9, the J call TRBJ2-3; 14 bases are shared with TRBD2. The V segment lost 4 bases and the J segment 2 bases; nucleotides outside the gene matches: 6. The CDR3 covers 17 residues. Germline lookup yields CDR1 SGDLS and CDR2 YYNGEE.

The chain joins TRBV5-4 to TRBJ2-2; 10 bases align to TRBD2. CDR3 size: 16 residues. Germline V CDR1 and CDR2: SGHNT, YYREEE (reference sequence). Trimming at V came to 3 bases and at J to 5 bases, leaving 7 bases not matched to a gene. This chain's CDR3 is CASSSEAGGLTGELFF. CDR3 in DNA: TGTGCCAGCAGCTCTGAAGCGGGGGGGCTGACCGGGGAGCTGTTTTTT. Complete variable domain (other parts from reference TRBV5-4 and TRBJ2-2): ETGVTQSPTHLIKTRGQQVTLRCSSQSGHNTVSWYQQALGQGPQFIFQYYREEENGRGNFPPRFSGLQFPNYSSELNVNALELDDSALYLCASSSEAGGLTGELFFGEGSRLTVL.

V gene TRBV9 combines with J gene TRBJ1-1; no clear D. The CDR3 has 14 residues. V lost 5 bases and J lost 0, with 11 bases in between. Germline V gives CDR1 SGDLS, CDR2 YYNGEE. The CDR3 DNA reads TGTGCCAGCAGTATGACACCCGTGAACACTGAAGCTTTCTTT. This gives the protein CASSMTPVNTEAFF.